What follows is one T cell receptor (beta chain) and its context. Its antigen target is currently unknown. Within one base of it there is no much larger clone, and no base qualities were kept. The data derive from a study of CD8 T cells in ankylosing spondylitis (dated by TCRdb to 2017 to 2019). A note on the overall study: T cell receptor beta repertoires were profiled in healthy donors and ankylosing spondylitis patients so that disease-linked TCR variants could be found. The whole study cohort included some 100 healthy donors and 25 ankylosing spondylitis patients. Peripheral blood samples were taken, and synovial fluid was additionally collected from ankylosing spondylitis patients. Broad study findings and their caveats: In peripheral blood, the disease-linked clones were found at relatively low frequencies and had a CD8+ phenotype. According to the report, matched synovial fluid samples from ankylosing spondylitis patients were significantly enriched for the disease-linked clones. A TCR beta motif made up of several highly homologous amino acid variants appeared to be characteristic of blood from ankylosing spondylitis patients. Some motif variants had previously been reported in the synovial fluid and blood of reactive arthritis patients, which suggests shared mechanisms of disease initiation.

The CDR3 holds 15 amino acids from the cysteine to the phenylalanine. Only CDR3 DNA remains: 45 bases, in frame from the first base. Relative to germline, V is missing 5 bases and J is missing 2 bases, with 6 bases of the junction outside any gene match. CDR1 is given as MNHNS and CDR2 as SASEGT, both from the germline V gene. The sequencer listed for this sample is Illumina HiSeq 2500. Quantitative 5'-RACE with molecular barcodes was the method used to prepare the TCR beta libraries. In the authors' own workflow: A new computational method, built on a probabilistic model of VDJ rearrangement, was used to identify disease-linked TCR variants. Using fastp at Q25 and MiXCR, TCRdb reprocessed the public reads and kept productive beta chains. Every distinct CDR3 protein forms one entry, paired with its most common genes and DNA. The V and J calls follow TCRdb's processing rather than the paper's. Counted in this sample were 400,000 or so distinct CDR3 sequences; 26% of them appeared once. The ten largest clones represent over 0.8% of the sample.

The V and J segments used are TRBV6-1 and TRBJ2-7; TRBD2 lines up with 10 middle nucleotides. The sequencing input was blood, either unsorted or a sorted T cell fraction (not recorded which). This clonotype was obtained from a male donor with ankylosing spondylitis. The DNA sequence is given as TGTGCCAGCAGTCCAGCGGGAGGGCTCACCTACGAGCAGTACTTC. It codes for CASSPAGGLTYEQYF.